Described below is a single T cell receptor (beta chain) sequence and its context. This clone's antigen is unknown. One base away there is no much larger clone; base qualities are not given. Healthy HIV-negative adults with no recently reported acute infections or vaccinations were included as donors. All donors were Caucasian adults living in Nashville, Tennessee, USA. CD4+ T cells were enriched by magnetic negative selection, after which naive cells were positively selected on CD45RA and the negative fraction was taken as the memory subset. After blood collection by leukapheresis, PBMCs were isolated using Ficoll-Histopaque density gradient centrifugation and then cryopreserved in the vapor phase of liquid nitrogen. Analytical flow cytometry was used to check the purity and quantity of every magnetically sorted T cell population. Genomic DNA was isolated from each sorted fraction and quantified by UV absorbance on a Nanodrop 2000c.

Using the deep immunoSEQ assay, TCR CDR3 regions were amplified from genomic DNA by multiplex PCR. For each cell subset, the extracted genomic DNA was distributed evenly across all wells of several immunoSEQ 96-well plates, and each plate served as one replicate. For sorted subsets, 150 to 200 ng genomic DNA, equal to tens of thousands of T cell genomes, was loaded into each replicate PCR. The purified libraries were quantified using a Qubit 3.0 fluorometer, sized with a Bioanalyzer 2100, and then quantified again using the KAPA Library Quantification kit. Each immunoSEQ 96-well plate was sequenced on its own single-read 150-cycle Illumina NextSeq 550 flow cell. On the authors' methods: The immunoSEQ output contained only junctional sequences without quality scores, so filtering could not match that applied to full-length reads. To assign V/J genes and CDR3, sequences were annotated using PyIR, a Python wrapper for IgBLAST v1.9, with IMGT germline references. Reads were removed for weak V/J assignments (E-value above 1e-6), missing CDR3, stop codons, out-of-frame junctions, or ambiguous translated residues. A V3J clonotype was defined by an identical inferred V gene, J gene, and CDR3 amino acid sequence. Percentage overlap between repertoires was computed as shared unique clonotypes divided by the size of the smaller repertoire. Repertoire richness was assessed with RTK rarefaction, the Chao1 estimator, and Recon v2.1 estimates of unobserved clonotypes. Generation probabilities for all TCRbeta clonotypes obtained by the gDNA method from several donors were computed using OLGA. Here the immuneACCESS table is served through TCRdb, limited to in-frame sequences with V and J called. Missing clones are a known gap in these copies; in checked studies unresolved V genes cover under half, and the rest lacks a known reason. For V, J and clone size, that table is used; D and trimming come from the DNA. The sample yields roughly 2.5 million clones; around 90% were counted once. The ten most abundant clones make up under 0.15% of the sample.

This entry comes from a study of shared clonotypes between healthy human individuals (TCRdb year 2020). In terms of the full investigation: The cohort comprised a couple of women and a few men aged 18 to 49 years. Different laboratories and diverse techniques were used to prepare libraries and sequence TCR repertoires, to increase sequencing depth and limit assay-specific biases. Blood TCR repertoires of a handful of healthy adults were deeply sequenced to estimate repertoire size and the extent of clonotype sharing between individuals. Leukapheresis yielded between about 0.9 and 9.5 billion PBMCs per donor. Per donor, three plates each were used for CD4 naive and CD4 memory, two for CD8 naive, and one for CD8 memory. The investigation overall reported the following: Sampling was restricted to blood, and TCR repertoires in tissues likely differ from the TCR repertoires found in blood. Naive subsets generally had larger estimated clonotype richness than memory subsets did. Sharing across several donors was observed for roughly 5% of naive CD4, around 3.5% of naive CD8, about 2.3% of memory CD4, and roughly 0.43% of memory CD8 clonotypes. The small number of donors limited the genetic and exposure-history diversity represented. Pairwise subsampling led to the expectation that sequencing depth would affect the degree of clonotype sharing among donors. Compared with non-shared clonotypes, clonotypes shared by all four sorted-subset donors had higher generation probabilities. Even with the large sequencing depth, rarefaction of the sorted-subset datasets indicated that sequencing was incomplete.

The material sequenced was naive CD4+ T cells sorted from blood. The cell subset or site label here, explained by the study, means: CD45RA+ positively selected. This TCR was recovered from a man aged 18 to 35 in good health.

The encoded CDR3 is CARPSPLGVFSYEQYF. The DNA sequence reads TGTGCCAGACCGTCCCCTTTGGGAGTTTTTTCCTACGAGCAGTACTTC. The receptor chain draws on TRBV6-4 and TRBJ2-7, and perhaps TRBD2 as D gene, on 5 matching bases. Reading the germline V gene gives CDR1 MRHNA and CDR2 SNTAGT. V loses 9 bases of germline sequence and J loses 1 base, and the interval between the two ends is 22 bases. The CDR3 runs 16 residues from the cysteine to the phenylalanine. The read is trimmed to its CDR3 DNA, 48 bases read in frame from base 1.